The 10 T cell receptor beta chains below were found in one sample sequenced in a study of T cells after yellow fever vaccination. TCRdb passed the 5' RACE reads through MiXCR, listing each CDR3 protein once. This table has about 510,000 distinct CDR3 sequences, less than 25% appearing once. Sequencing was performed on PBMCs, taken less than 25 days after the first yellow fever vaccination. The receptor set was obtained from a man between 18 and 35 years old who received the YFV17D yellow fever vaccine.

This sequence joins TRBV5-4 and TRBJ2-2; D is unclear. Trimming stripped 0 bases from V and 4 bases from J, with 13 bases between. Germline-derived CDR1 and CDR2 are SGHNT and YYREEE (reference sequence). CDR3 length equals 16 residues. The CDR3 DNA reads as TGTGCCAGCAGCTTGGCAGCCGCTCCCTTCACCGGGGAGCTGTTTTTT. It codes for CASSLAAAPFTGELFF.

This clonotype was seen more than once but under ten times. This rearrangement joins TRBV7-3 to TRBJ2-1; 9 nucleotides match TRBD2. This CDR3 has 15 residues. The trim removed 7 bases at V and 5 bases at J, leaving 9 bases unmatched. The V gene's germline CDR1 is SGHTA and CDR2 FQGTGA. For the CDR3, the DNA is TGTGCCAGCACCCTTCTAGCGGGGCTTAACAATGAGCAGTTCTTC. Amino acid sequence: CASTLLAGLNNEQFF.

The chain employs TRBV12-3 or TRBV12-4 and TRBJ1-3; the D is unclear. Trimming removed 7 bases from V and 6 bases from J, with 13 bases in between. The CDR3 is 13 amino acids. The CDR3 sequence is CASIRGAENTIYF. In DNA, the CDR3 is TGTGCCAGCATTCGGGGAGCGGAAAACACCATATATTTT.

The V call is TRBV6-1, the J call TRBJ1-5; D is uncertain. Trimming stripped 6 bases from V and 1 base from J, with 7 bases between. Germline CDR1 reads MNHNS; CDR2 reads SASEGT. This CDR3 has 13 residues. Here the CDR3 reads CASRAASNQPQHF. The CDR3 DNA reads TGTGCCAGCAGGGCAGCAAGCAATCAGCCCCAGCATTTT.

CDR3 coding DNA: TGTGCCAGCAGCCCGTCGACTAGCGGCCAAGAGACCCAGTACTTC. Amino acid sequence: CASSPSTSGQETQYF. The gene calls are TRBV5-4 and TRBJ2-5, with 9 bases that match TRBD2. Germline V CDR1 and CDR2: SGHNT, YYREEE (reference sequence). The length of the CDR3 is 15 residues. V was pared by 4 bases and J by 1 base, with 5 bases of the junction left unmatched. The whole variable domain, filled in from reference TRBV5-4 and TRBJ2-5, reads ETGVTQSPTHLIKTRGQQVTLRCSSQSGHNTVSWYQQALGQGPQFIFQYYREEENGRGNFPPRFSGLQFPNYSSELNVNALELDDSALYLCASSPSTSGQETQYFGPGTRLLVL.

V gene TRBV7-6 combines with J gene TRBJ2-7; no clear D gene. Germline CDR1 and CDR2: SGHVS and FNYEAQ. The CDR3 is 14 residues long. V was trimmed by 5 bases and J by 2 bases, leaving 13 bases between them. This CDR3 is CASSPTEMAYEQYV. The CDR3 coding sequence is TGTGCCAGCAGCCCCACTGAAATGGCCTACGAGCAGTACGTC.

This rearrangement joins TRBV12-3 or TRBV12-4 to TRBJ2-7; tentatively, D is TRBD1 (5 bases). This CDR3 spans 13 amino acids. V shed 5 bases and J shed 3 bases, with 11 bases lying between them. DNA of the CDR3: TGTGCCAGCAGTCGGACAAGCAGCTACGAGCAGTACTTC. Translated, it gives CASSRTSSYEQYF.

This clonotype was observed a handful of times. The CDR3 here is CSAREIVRRGAYNEQFF. Written as DNA, the CDR3 is TGCAGTGCTAGAGAAATAGTTCGGCGGGGGGCCTACAATGAGCAGTTCTTC. V and J are TRBV20-1 and TRBJ2-1; 8 nucleotides match TRBD2. V gave up 0 bases and J gave up 2 bases; unmatched junction bases: 9. Germline values: CDR1 DFQATT, CDR2 SNEGSKA (reference sequence). The CDR3 runs to 17 residues.

The V and J genes are TRBV9 and TRBJ1-4; TRBD1 might be the D (6 bases). CDR3 length: 16 residues. Deletions cut 3 bases from V and 3 bases from J, with 15 bases between. Germline CDR1 SGDLS, CDR2 YYNGEE. The CDR3 DNA is TGTGCCAGCAGCGCCCTTGGGGGGGCCGCTAATGAAAAACTGTTTTTT. Encoded protein: CASSALGGAANEKLFF.

The gene calls are TRBV12-3 or TRBV12-4 and TRBJ1-1, with D hard to call. The CDR3 extends over 14 amino acids. V shed 0 bases and J shed 4 bases, with 9 bases lying between them. CDR3 bases: TGTGCCAGCAGTTTAGCGACGGCCGGCACTGAAGCTTTCTTT. Translation gives CASSLATAGTEAFF.